Shown below are 4 T cell receptor beta chains from a single sample sequenced in a study of technical replicates of blood from several donors. Sequencing used immunoSEQ multiplex PCR; TCRdb keeps in-frame clones, though not all of them. The sample lists about 70,000 clones; roughly 96% were seen once. Sequenced: T cells isolated from PBMCs. All receptors derive from a human donor in good health.

The genes are TRBV7-9 and TRBJ1-2, with 8 bases lining up with TRBD1. With 3 bases clipped from V and 1 base from J, the junction kept 7 bases outside the gene matches. The CDR3 is 16 amino acids. Germline CDR1 SEHNR, CDR2 FQNEAQ (reference sequence). CDR3: CASSFGQGSLNYGYTF. CDR3 nucleotides: TGTGCCAGCAGCTTCGGACAGGGCAGCCTTAACTATGGCTACACCTTC.

The chain combines TRBV6-6 with TRBJ2-5; maybe TRBD2 (5 bases). CDR1 and CDR2 (germline): MNHNY, SVGAGI (reference sequence). Trimming took off 7 bases at V and 5 bases at J, with 17 bases between the two ends. The CDR3 is 14 residues long. The CDR3: CASTTSGPGETQYF. CDR3 DNA: TGTGCCAGCACGACATCAGGTCCGGGGGAGACCCAGTACTTC.

CDR3 sequence reads: CAIIGLASTDTQYF. For the CDR3, the DNA is TGTGCCATCATCGGACTAGCCTCCACAGATACGCAGTATTTT. V is TRBV10-3 and J is TRBJ2-3, with TRBD2 matching over 8 bases. The CDR3 is made up of 14 amino acids. Germline-derived CDR1 and CDR2 are ENHRY and SYGVKD. V gave up 7 bases and J gave up 2 bases; unmatched junction bases: 5.

The V and J genes are TRBV6-6 and TRBJ1-2; the D is unclear. The V gene lost 3 bases and the J gene lost 3 bases, with 11 bases spanning the gap. CDR1 is MNHNY and CDR2 is SVGAGI in the germline V gene (reference sequence). The CDR3 covers 14 residues. CDR3 sequence: CASSYGLSDYGYTF. Here the CDR3 DNA reads TGTGCCAGCAGTTATGGGCTATCGGACTATGGCTACACCTTC.